Below, 18 T cell receptor beta chains from the same sample are listed, as sequenced in a study of T cell responses to AZD1222 COVID-19 vaccine. Using immunoSEQ multiplex PCR, the repertoire was profiled, and TCRdb retains in-frame clones only, with some absent. The sample lists more than 150,000 clones; 85% to 95% were seen once. Sample: peripheral blood, taken on day 0 of AZD1222 vaccination. These receptors all come from an adult in good health.

This sequence joins TRBV4-1 and TRBJ1-5; no clear D. Trimming stripped 1 base from V and 5 bases from J, with 18 bases between. The CDR3 loop spans 17 amino acids. Germline lookup yields CDR1 MGHRA and CDR2 YSYEKL. CDR3 DNA: TGCGCCAGCAGCCAAGTTTTGGTCCCCCGCAAGTATCAGCCCCAGCATTTT. As protein: CASSQVLVPRKYQPQHF.

V is TRBV12-5 and J is TRBJ2-5, with TRBD2 matching over 10 bases. This CDR3 has 17 amino acids. V trimming: 2 bases; J trimming: 7 bases; junction bases outside the gene matches: 13. From germline, CDR1 is LGHNT and CDR2 FRNRAP. The CDR3 coding sequence is TGTGCTAGTGGTTTGTTGATGGCTAGCGGGAGCCATCCGACCCAGTACTTC. Translation gives CASGLLMASGSHPTQYF.

This chain joins TRBV11-2 and TRBJ1-6; D is possibly TRBD1 (5 bases). The CDR3 runs to 17 residues. Germline V lookup: CDR1 SGHAT, CDR2 FQNNGV. Between the trimmed V and J ends, which lost 5 bases and 9 bases, there was a span of 23 bases. This chain's CDR3 is CASSPTNPRVGSSPLHF. The DNA of the CDR3 is TGTGCCAGCAGCCCTACGAACCCCAGGGTGGGGAGTTCACCCCTCCACTTT.

This clone has only one observation. The gene calls are TRBV5-4 and TRBJ2-7; 9 bases are a match to TRBD1. The CDR3 loop spans 14 amino acids. Germline V gene lookup returns CDR1 SGHNT and CDR2 YYREEE (reference sequence). Trimming at V came to 10 bases and at J to 4 bases, leaving 12 bases not matched to a gene. CDR3 nucleotide sequence: TGTGCCGTAACGAGCCAGGGACAGGGTTACGAGCAGTACTTC. Translating it yields CAVTSQGQGYEQYF.

Points on this clone: A junction end diverges from the germline sequence, so it may reflect a read error. The rearrangement uses TRBV2 and TRBJ2-7, with D tentatively TRBD2 (5 bases). The CDR3 is 13 amino acids. Germline values: CDR1 SNHLY, CDR2 FYNNEI. The CDR3 loop reads CASSEAQGGNSSF. The CDR3 DNA sequence: TGTGCCAGCAGTGAAGCGCAAGGAGGTAACAGCTCGTTC. The full variable domain, rest sourced from reference TRBV2 and TRBJ2-7, is EPEVTQTPSHQVTQMGQEVILRCVPISNHLYFYWYRQILGQKVEFLVSFYNNEISEKSEIFDDQFSVERPDGSNFTLKIRSTKLEDSAMYFCASSEAQGGNSSFGPGTRLTVT.

The rearrangement joins TRBV3-1 (or the pseudogene TRBV3-2) to TRBJ2-5; the D gene is possibly TRBD2 (6 bases). CDR3 length: 14 residues. From germline, CDR1 is LGHDT and CDR2 YNNKEL (reference sequence). With 7 bases removed from V and 10 bases from J, the gap between germline ends came to 22 bases. In nucleotides, the CDR3 is TGTGCCAGCACCCTGGTAGGCAGCGGGTGGGACCAGTACTTC. This gives the protein CASTLVGSGWDQYF.

The rearrangement uses TRBV14 and TRBJ1-6; 9 nucleotides agree with TRBD1. The CDR3 sequence is 13 residues long. J was trimmed by 11 bases and V by 4 bases; bases with no gene match: 3. Germline V CDR1 and CDR2: SGHDN, FVKESK. CDR3 sequence (DNA): TGTGCCAGCAGCCGGGACAGGGCCGCACCCCTCCACTTT. It encodes CASSRDRAAPLHF.

This sequence joins TRBV2 and TRBJ2-5, with TRBD2 as a possible D gene (6 bases). CDR1 SNHLY and CDR2 FYNNEI come from the germline V gene. Trimming removed 1 base at V and 5 bases at J, with 17 bases between. This CDR3 is built from 16 residues. Written as DNA, the CDR3 is TGTGCCAGCAGTGAAGTATTTGGCGGGAAGGGGGAGACCCAGTACTTC. This encodes CASSEVFGGKGETQYF.

This clone showed up just once. V is TRBV10-2 and J is TRBJ2-1; D may be TRBD2 (6 bases). CDR1 and CDR2 (germline): WSHSY, SAAADI. The ends were cut back, 2 bases at V and 6 bases at J, with 14 bases in the middle. The CDR3 is 15 amino acids. CDR3 amino acids: CASSEISGWANEQFF. The CDR3 DNA is TGCGCCAGCAGTGAGATCAGCGGGTGGGCCAATGAGCAGTTCTTC.

V usage is TRBV24-1 and J usage is TRBJ1-3; TRBD1 is a possible D gene (6 bases). This CDR3 spans 17 amino acids. The V gene lost 3 bases and the J gene lost 2 bases, with 16 bases spanning the gap. Germline values: CDR1 KGHDR, CDR2 SFDVKD. The CDR3 DNA reads TGTGCCACCAGTGATACCCCAGAGGGGGGTCCTGGAAACACCATATATTTT. Protein product: CATSDTPEGGPGNTIYF.

This rearrangement joins TRBV19 to TRBJ1-4; D is possibly TRBD1 (5 bases). V was trimmed by 7 bases and J by 7 bases, leaving 19 bases between them. The CDR3 covers 15 residues. Germline values: CDR1 LNHDA, CDR2 SQIVND (reference sequence). The CDR3 spells CASTSLRGDGEKLFF. CDR3 in DNA: TGTGCCAGTACCTCACTCCGGGGGGACGGTGAAAAACTGTTTTTT.

The rearrangement links TRBV7-2 to TRBJ2-1; D unclear. Germline V gives CDR1 SGHTA, CDR2 FQGNSA. V lost 5 bases and J 0 bases, leaving 14 bases between the germline ends. CDR3 length: 16 amino acids. For the CDR3, the DNA is TGTGCCAGCAGCGGTTGGGGTACTCGCTCCTACAATGAGCAGTTCTTC. Its translation is CASSGWGTRSYNEQFF.

The chain couples TRBV6-2 or TRBV6-3 to TRBJ2-5, with 12 bases aligning to TRBD2. The J segment lost 3 bases and the V segment lost 6 bases, leaving 14 bases of the junction unmatched. The CDR3 extends over 18 amino acids. The V gene's germline CDR1 is MNHEY and CDR2 SVGEGT. The CDR3 DNA reads TGTGCCAGCAGCCCTTTCGGGCGGTGGACTAGCGGGAAAGAGACCCAGTACTTC. This sequence encodes CASSPFGRWTSGKETQYF.

In this sample, this clone turned up a few times. The chain has TRBV7-9 and TRBJ2-7; no firm D call. The V end lost 6 bases, the J end lost 9 bases, and 21 bases lay between the germline ends. The length of the CDR3 is 14 residues. The germline gives CDR1 SEHNR, CDR2 FQNEAQ (reference sequence). CDR3 sequence reads: CASSVEVLGSGQYF. DNA of the CDR3: TGTGCCAGCAGTGTAGAGGTATTAGGGTCCGGGCAGTACTTC.

This clone appeared once. The V and J genes are TRBV28 and TRBJ1-2; D remains ambiguous. The CDR3 is 13 residues long. Trimming took 3 bases from V and 8 from J, leaving 13 bases between them. From germline, CDR1 is MDHEN and CDR2 SYDVKM. The CDR3 DNA is TGTGCCAGCAGTTTTTCACTGTCGTGGGGCTACACCTTC. Amino acids: CASSFSLSWGYTF.

The chain uses TRBV4-1 and TRBJ1-2; 8 nucleotides match TRBD1. The CDR3 has 15 amino acids. Germline values: CDR1 MGHRA, CDR2 YSYEKL. J gave up 8 bases and V 4 bases, and 12 bases lay outside the gene matches. CDR3 in DNA: TGCGCCAGCAGCCCTCGCGCAGGGGGCGCGGAGGGCTACACCTTC. Its translation: CASSPRAGGAEGYTF.

The rearrangement uses TRBV28 and TRBJ1-3; D is undetermined. The CDR3 runs to 13 residues. With 4 bases removed from V and 0 bases from J, the gap between germline ends came to 4 bases. The V gene's germline CDR1 is MDHEN and CDR2 SYDVKM. CDR3 residues: CASSSPSGNTIYF. DNA for the CDR3: TGTGCCAGCAGTTCTCCCTCTGGAAACACCATATATTTT.

V gene TRBV4-2 combines with J gene TRBJ2-6, with 9 bases aligning to TRBD1. V shed 3 bases and J 0 bases; nucleotides not matched to a gene: 9. Germline CDR1 reads LGHNA; CDR2 reads YNFKEQ. The CDR3 has 19 residues. This chain's CDR3 is CASSQELTGGGSGANVLTF. In DNA form, the CDR3 reads TGTGCCAGCAGCCAGGAACTGACAGGGGGGGGCTCTGGGGCCAACGTCCTGACTTTC.